The following is a T cell receptor beta chain sequence with its context. The junction shows a germline mismatch at one end, possibly a read error. The CDR3 loop spans 13 amino acids. Germline CDR1 and CDR2: MNHEY and SVGEGT. The data belong to a study of early T cells in non-severe SARS-CoV-2 infection. Whole-study context: Sequenced material consisted of bulk RNA (from unsorted whole blood), and chains were unpaired.

Each CDR3 protein gets one entry after TCRdb re-called the 5' RACE reads with MiXCR. Found here are approximately 60,000 distinct CDR3 sequences, roughly 9% of them singletons; the top ten hold around 15%. The chain combines TRBV6-2 or TRBV6-3 with TRBJ2-3; no reliable D call. Sequenced here: whole blood, sampled at baseline. This TCR was sampled from an adult who was a healthcare worker with PCR-confirmed SARS-CoV-2 infection or an uninfected control (not recorded which). The CDR3 reads CASRLDGTDTQYF. The CDR3 DNA sequence: TGTGCCAGCAGGCTGGACGGCACGGATACGCAGTATTTT.